This TCR beta chain comes out of a study of T cells in Graves' hyperthyroidism and ophthalmopathy. As to this clonotype: Antigen specificity is unknown.

Patients were excluded because of uncontrolled infection, other autoimmune disease, pregnancy or lactation. Diagnoses rested on clinical symptoms, serum thyroxine and TRAb, thyroid ultrasound and orbital computed tomography. The source material, RNA transcripts, was used to amplify TCR beta CDR3 regions. With the HTBI primer set, the TCR CDR3 went through a first round of RT-PCR. TCRdb ran MiXCR on the multiplex PCR reads and lists one entry per CDR3 protein. In the table there are about 510,000 distinct CDR3 sequences, approximately 48% of which are singletons. Study-level points and caveats: Ophthalmopathy was distinguished from stable hyperthyroidism by 13 V-J signatures. Among clonotypes expanded in thyroid above 0.001, most were also found in blood.

V shed 4 bases and J 7 bases; nucleotides not matched to a gene: 13. The germline CDR1 and CDR2 sequences are KGHDR and SFDVKD. This CDR3 is built from 17 residues. Sequencing was carried out using peripheral blood or thyroid tissue (not recorded which). The source is an adult woman with Graves' disease, either hyperthyroidism or ophthalmopathy (not recorded which). This sequence joins TRBV24-1 and TRBJ2-5, with 11 bases matching TRBD2. The CDR3 DNA follows: TGTGCCACCAGTGACGAAGGGACTAGCGGACAGTGGGGGACCCAGTACTTC. It encodes CATSDEGTSGQWGTQYF.